A selection of T cell receptor beta chains follows, all from one sample in a study of blood T cell repertoires in COVID-19. Profiling relied on immunoSEQ multiplex PCR, and the TCRdb table lists in-frame clones only, not all of them. The sample consists of about 170,000 clones, around 83% of them appearing once. Sequencing input: PBMCs or T cells enriched from blood (not recorded which). These receptors were collected from a woman aged 45-59 years in a cohort exposed to, infected with or recovered from COVID-19 (not recorded which). Each CDR3 is given with its conserved first and last residue. The D gene is left open where the match is weak. Some rows have no size entry. The others give once, few or many, or a class for an expanded clone.

TRBJ2-1 | TRBD2 | . | TRBV3-1/TRBV3-2 | CASSDSGVSYNEQFF | TGTGCCAGCAGCGATAGCGGGGTGTCCTACAATGAGCAGTTCTTC
TRBJ1-2 | TRBD1 | . | TRBV5-6 | CASSLGPRTGYGYTF | TGTGCCAGCAGCTTGGGACCACGGACAGGGTATGGCTACACCTTC
TRBJ1-4 | TRBD1 | . | TRBV28 | CASSLLGQNNEKLFF | TGTGCCAGCAGTTTGTTGGGACAGAATAATGAAAAACTGTTTTTT
TRBJ1-5 | TRBD1 | . | TRBV5-4 | CASSRAGQGPNQPQHF | TGTGCCAGCAGCCGAGCGGGACAGGGACCCAATCAGCCCCAGCATTTT
TRBJ1-2 | TRBD1 | . | TRBV11-1 | CASSRDREEGYTF | TGTGCCAGCAGTCGGGACAGGGAAGAGGGCTACACCTTC
TRBJ1-1 | . | . | TRBV18 | CASSPSGWDTEAFF | TGTGCCAGCTCACCATCAGGGTGGGACACTGAAGCTTTCTTT
TRBJ2-7 | TRBD1 | . | TRBV3-1/TRBV3-2 | CASRGYRQGSFYEQYF | TGTGCCAGCAGGGGATACAGACAGGGGTCATTCTACGAGCAGTACTTC
TRBJ1-1 | . | . | TRBV28 | CASSLEGRAFF | TGTGCCAGCAGTTTAGAGGGTAGGGCTTTCTTT
TRBJ2-5 | . | . | TRBV7-9 | CASSLDQAYQETQYF | TGTGCCAGCAGCTTAGACCAAGCCTACCAAGAGACCCAGTACTTC
TRBJ2-1 | TRBD2 | . | TRBV11-2 | CASSFFTSGTHNEQFF | TGTGCCAGCAGCTTCTTTACCAGCGGGACCCACAATGAGCAGTTCTTC
TRBJ1-1 | TRBD1 | . | TRBV28 | CATSEQGRAFEAFF | TGTGCCACCAGTGAACAGGGGCGAGCGTTTGAAGCTTTCTTT
TRBJ1-1 | . | . | TRBV19 | CASSTTANTEAFF | TGTGCCAGTAGTACGACAGCGAACACTGAAGCTTTCTTT
TRBJ2-2 | . | . | TRBV5-4 | CASSLDGTKSRELFF | TGTGCCAGCAGCTTAGACGGGACAAAGTCCCGGGAGCTGTTTTTT
TRBJ1-2 | . | . | TRBV7-8 | CASSQGNYGYTF | TGTGCCAGCAGCCAGGGGAACTATGGCTACACCTTC
TRBJ2-7 | TRBD1 | . | TRBV6-5 | CASIRGQGYEQYF | TGTGCCAGCATCAGGGGACAGGGCTACGAGCAGTACTTC
TRBJ1-3 | TRBD1 | . | TRBV18 | CASSPSGTGSNTIYF | TGTGCCAGCTCACCAAGCGGGACAGGGTCGAACACCATATATTTT
TRBJ1-6 | . | . | TRBV27 | CASSLFRGGDSPLHF | TGTGCCAGCAGTTTATTTAGGGGCGGGGATTCACCCCTCCACTTT
TRBJ2-1 | . | once | TRBV7-5 | CARSLDRGVHNEQFF | TGTGCCAGAAGCTTAGACAGGGGCGTACACAATGAGCAGTTCTTC
TRBJ1-5 | . | . | TRBV12-3/TRBV12-4 | CASSLYSNQPQHF | TGTGCCAGCAGTTTGTATAGCAATCAGCCCCAGCATTTT
TRBJ2-2 | TRBD2 | few | TRBV6-5 | CASSPPGLNTGELFF | TGTGCCAGCAGTCCACCGGGACTAAACACCGGGGAGCTGTTTTTT
TRBJ2-5 | . | few | TRBV7-9 | CASSFRTDQETQYF | TGTGCCAGCAGCTTTAGGACAGATCAAGAGACCCAGTACTTC
TRBJ2-2 | TRBD1 | . | TRBV19 | CASFGRTGVDTGELFF | TGTGCCAGTTTCGGACGGACAGGGGTTGACACCGGGGAGCTGTTTTTT
TRBJ1-2 | . | . | TRBV11-2 | CASSLDSGKTNYGYTF | TGTGCCAGCAGCTTAGATTCAGGCAAGACTAACTATGGCTACACCTTC
TRBJ2-7 | TRBD2 | . | TRBV3-1/TRBV3-2 | CASSQGGGASYEQYF | TGTGCCAGCAGCCAGGGGGGGGGAGCTTCCTACGAGCAGTACTTC
TRBJ2-7 | . | . | TRBV29-1 | CSVLGTSEHTYEQYF | TGCAGCGTGCTTGGGACATCCGAGCACACCTACGAGCAGTACTTC
TRBJ2-1 | TRBD2 | . | TRBV7-8 | CASSLALAGGYNEQFF | TGTGCCAGCAGCTTAGCCCTAGCGGGGGGGTACAATGAGCAGTTCTTC
TRBJ1-1 | . | . | TRBV7-2 | CASSPPWGGEGSTEAFF | TGTGCCAGCAGCCCCCCGTGGGGAGGTGAGGGTAGTACTGAAGCTTTCTTT
TRBJ1-2 | . | . | TRBV4-1 | CASSRELSGSIYGYTF | TGCGCCAGCAGCCGGGAACTGTCAGGGTCGATCTATGGCTACACCTTC
TRBJ2-1 | TRBD2 | . | TRBV7-9 | CASSRGGEQFF | TGTGCCAGCAGTCGGGGGGGCGAGCAGTTCTTC
TRBJ2-7 | TRBD2 | . | TRBV7-9 | CASSLDPGTGRDEQYF | TGTGCCAGCAGCTTAGACCCCGGGACCGGGAGGGACGAGCAGTACTTC
TRBJ1-1 | . | . | TRBV6-2/TRBV6-3 | CASSRTETEAFF | TGTGCCAGCAGTCGGACAGAAACTGAAGCTTTCTTT
TRBJ2-7 | . | . | TRBV30 | CAWGGGPSGEQYF | TGTGCCTGGGGAGGGGGGCCTTCCGGAGAGCAGTACTTC
TRBJ2-3 | TRBD2 | . | TRBV19 | CASSIVASGGTDTQYF | TGTGCCAGTAGTATAGTGGCTAGCGGGGGCACAGATACGCAGTATTTT
TRBJ2-7 | . | . | TRBV6-2/TRBV6-3 | CASSPLSYEQYF | TGTGCCAGCAGTCCCCTCTCCTACGAGCAGTACTTC
TRBJ2-1 | TRBD1 | . | TRBV30 | CAWSVQGSYNEQFF | TGTGCCTGGAGTGTACAGGGGAGCTACAATGAGCAGTTCTTC
TRBJ1-5 | . | . | TRBV25-1 | CASTWTESNQPQHF | TGTGCCAGCACTTGGACTGAGAGCAATCAGCCCCAGCATTTT
TRBJ2-3 | TRBD1 | . | TRBV4-1 | CASSQYDRGGDTQYF | TGCGCCAGCAGCCAATATGACAGGGGCGGAGATACGCAGTATTTT
TRBJ1-1 | . | . | TRBV5-1 | CASRGDTEAGTEAFF | TGCGCCAGCAGGGGGGACACAGAAGCGGGGACTGAAGCTTTCTTT
TRBJ2-7 | . | . | TRBV4-3 | CASSQGTGEPYEQYF | TGCGCCAGCAGCCAAGGGACGGGGGAGCCTTACGAGCAGTACTTC
TRBJ2-1 | TRBD2 | . | TRBV28 | CASSLVAGSSYNEQFF | TGTGCCAGCAGCCTCGTAGCGGGATCCTCCTACAATGAGCAGTTCTTC
TRBJ2-1 | TRBD2 | . | TRBV27 | CASSLGTSGANEQFF | TGTGCCAGCAGTTTAGGGACTAGCGGTGCCAATGAGCAGTTCTTC
TRBJ1-5 | . | . | TRBV19 | CASSIGQIMGQPQHF | TGTGCCAGTAGTATCGGACAAATAATGGGGCAGCCCCAGCATTTT
TRBJ2-7 | . | . | TRBV5-1 | CASSLERAYEQYF | TGCGCCAGCAGCTTGGAGAGGGCCTACGAGCAGTACTTC
TRBJ2-3 | TRBD2 | . | TRBV11-2 | CASSFTSGGATDTQYF | TGTGCCAGCAGCTTTACTAGCGGGGGGGCGACAGATACGCAGTATTTT
TRBJ2-5 | TRBD2 | once | TRBV6-4 | CASSVSSGRAQETQYF | TGTGCCAGCAGTGTTTCCAGCGGGAGAGCCCAAGAGACCCAGTACTTC
TRBJ2-7 | TRBD1 | few | TRBV15 | CATSRGGQGAYEQYF | TGTGCCACCAGCAGGGGGGGACAGGGGGCTTACGAGCAGTACTTC
TRBJ2-3 | TRBD2 | . | TRBV7-9 | CASSSFLAGVLTDTQYF | TGTGCCAGCAGCTCTTTTCTAGCGGGAGTCCTCACAGATACGCAGTATTTT
TRBJ2-3 | TRBD1 | . | TRBV5-5 | CASSVDRVGLNTQYF | TGTGCCAGCAGCGTGGACAGGGTGGGTTTGAATACGCAGTATTTT
TRBJ2-6 | TRBD1 | once | TRBV7-9 | CASSPRTGIPGANVLTF | TGTGCCAGCAGCCCCAGGACAGGGATTCCTGGGGCCAACGTCCTGACTTTC
TRBJ2-3 | TRBD2 | . | TRBV25-1 | CASSEAGGSTDTQYF | TGTGCCAGCAGTGAAGCGGGGGGGAGCACAGATACGCAGTATTTT
TRBJ2-5 | . | . | TRBV2 | CASSGEMSQYF | TGTGCCAGCAGTGGAGAGATGTCCCAGTACTTC
TRBJ1-4 | . | . | TRBV7-9 | CASSDTGSTNEKLFF | TGTGCCAGCAGCGATACAGGGTCAACTAATGAAAAACTGTTTTTT
TRBJ1-2 | TRBD1 | . | TRBV20-1 | CSAGQTGVQTF | TGCAGTGCTGGACAGACAGGGGTTCAAACCTTC
TRBJ2-2 | TRBD1 | . | TRBV7-2 | CASSSGQERNTGELFF | TGTGCCAGCAGCTCGGGACAGGAGAGGAACACCGGGGAGCTGTTTTTT
TRBJ2-1 | TRBD2 | . | TRBV11-2 | CASSLTSGSVVFF | TGTGCCAGCAGCTTAACTAGCGGGAGTGTTGTGTTCTTC
TRBJ2-7 | TRBD2 | . | TRBV5-6 | CASSPMSAGVEQYF | TGTGCCAGCAGCCCCATGTCGGCGGGGGTCGAGCAGTACTTC
TRBJ1-6 | TRBD1 | . | TRBV2 | CASISRGRNNSPLHF | TGTGCCAGCATTAGTAGGGGGCGGAATAATTCACCCCTCCACTTT
TRBJ1-1 | . | . | TRBV7-2 | CASSEDPGFRTEAFF | TGTGCCAGCAGCGAAGATCCAGGGTTTCGGACTGAAGCTTTCTTT
TRBJ2-7 | . | once | TRBV3-1/TRBV3-2 | CASSHLSRYEQYF | TGTGCCAGCAGCCATCTATCCAGGTACGAGCAGTACTTC